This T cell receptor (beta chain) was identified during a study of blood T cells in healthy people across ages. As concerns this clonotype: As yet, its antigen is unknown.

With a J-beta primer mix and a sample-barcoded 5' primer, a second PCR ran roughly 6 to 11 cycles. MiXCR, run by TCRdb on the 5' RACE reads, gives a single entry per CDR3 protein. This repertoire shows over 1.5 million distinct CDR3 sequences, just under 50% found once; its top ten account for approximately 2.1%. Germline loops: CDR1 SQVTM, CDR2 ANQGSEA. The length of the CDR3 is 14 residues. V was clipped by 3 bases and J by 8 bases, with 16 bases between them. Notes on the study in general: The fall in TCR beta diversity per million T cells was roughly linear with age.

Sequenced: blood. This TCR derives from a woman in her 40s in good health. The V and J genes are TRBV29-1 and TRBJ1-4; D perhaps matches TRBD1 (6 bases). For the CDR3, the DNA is TGCAGCGTTGATAAAGGGATAGGGGGAGAAAAACTGTTTTTT. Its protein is CSVDKGIGGEKLFF.